This is a list of T cell receptor beta chains from one sample in a study of cytomegalovirus exposure and HLA in healthy donors. The data were produced by immunoSEQ multiplex PCR, yet TCRdb's version contains in-frame clones alone and is incomplete. The sample has tens of thousands of clones; the top ten hold 4% to 5.5%. Sequences were obtained from PBMCs. These receptors all come from a man aged 30-40 years in good health and CMV-seropositive. Each CDR3 is given with its conserved first and last residue.

j_call: TRBJ2-3; v_call: TRBV6-5; cdr3_aa: CASSFWGTSTDTQYF
j_call: TRBJ2-3; v_call: TRBV27; cdr3_aa: CASSFRSGSTDTQYF
j_call: TRBJ2-1; v_call: TRBV30; cdr3_aa: CAWSVAWLAGSYEQFF
j_call: TRBJ1-3; v_call: TRBV19; cdr3_aa: CASSIDTTGRSGNTIYF
j_call: TRBJ2-7; v_call: TRBV27; cdr3_aa: CASSRQGTAYEQYF
j_call: TRBJ1-3; v_call: TRBV29-1; cdr3_aa: CSAGLLSGNTIYF
j_call: TRBJ1-1; v_call: TRBV2; cdr3_aa: CASSWRYEAFF
j_call: TRBJ1-2; v_call: TRBV6-5; cdr3_aa: CASRSDRGRGYTF
j_call: TRBJ1-2; v_call: TRBV5-6; cdr3_aa: CASSSGHPANYGYTF
j_call: TRBJ2-7; v_call: TRBV27; cdr3_aa: CASSLGLIYEQYF
j_call: TRBJ2-7; v_call: TRBV30; cdr3_aa: CAWTLPGQITYEQYF
j_call: TRBJ1-2; v_call: TRBV11-2; cdr3_aa: CASSLGQGSGYTF
j_call: TRBJ1-4; v_call: TRBV11-3; cdr3_aa: CASSGGGEKLFF
j_call: TRBJ2-5; v_call: TRBV30; cdr3_aa: CAWRTGTGVETQYF
j_call: TRBJ2-7; v_call: TRBV6-5; cdr3_aa: CASRGGQRTYEQYF
j_call: TRBJ2-1; v_call: TRBV19; cdr3_aa: CASSWTGRYEQFF
j_call: TRBJ1-2; v_call: TRBV25-1; cdr3_aa: CASSIGTGRGYTF
j_call: TRBJ1-1; v_call: TRBV18; cdr3_aa: CASSPGAQRNTEAFF
j_call: TRBJ1-1; v_call: TRBV30; cdr3_aa: CAWSAQGRTEAFF
j_call: TRBJ2-3; v_call: TRBV5-4; cdr3_aa: CASSRTTRSTDTQYF
j_call: TRBJ2-5; v_call: TRBV5-1; cdr3_aa: CASRKDNTQETQYF
j_call: TRBJ2-1; v_call: TRBV7-6; cdr3_aa: CASSIQSGRANEQFF
j_call: TRBJ2-3; v_call: TRBV18; cdr3_aa: CATSLGEADKQYF
j_call: TRBJ2-7; v_call: TRBV7-9; cdr3_aa: CASSPGGGPYEQYF
j_call: TRBJ2-5; v_call: TRBV5-4; cdr3_aa: CASSPNRQGWTQYF
j_call: TRBJ1-1; v_call: TRBV30; cdr3_aa: CAWSVGGGWTEAFF
j_call: TRBJ2-7; v_call: TRBV6-5; cdr3_aa: CASSPSLATYEQYF